The 10 T cell receptor beta chains listed next were all sequenced from one sample in a study of STAT5B mutations in CD4+ large granular lymphocyte leukemia. Assay: immunoSEQ multiplex PCR; the TCRdb copy retains only in-frame clones and omits some. The table includes around 24,000 clones, 55% to 75% detected once. Material: CD4+ T cells from blood buffy coats. The receptors shown here come from a human donor in good health.

This clone was found a few times. V usage is TRBV27 and J usage is TRBJ1-2; D unresolved. Germline assignment: CDR1 MNHEY and CDR2 SMNVEV (reference sequence). The CDR3 sequence is 11 residues long. V lost 9 bases and J lost 8, with 13 bases in between. The CDR3 sequence: CASGWDRGYTF. The CDR3 bases are TGTGCCAGTGGGTGGGATCGGGGCTACACCTTC.

The chain recombines TRBV29-1 with TRBJ2-7; D is perhaps TRBD1 or TRBD2 (5 bases each). The germline CDR1 and CDR2 sequences are SQVTM and ANQGSEA. V was clipped by 4 bases and J by 2 bases, with 15 bases between them. CDR3 length: 14 amino acids. The CDR3 protein is CSVGDGTPTYEQYF. CDR3 DNA: TGCAGCGTTGGGGACGGGACCCCGACCTACGAGCAGTACTTC.

This rearrangement joins TRBV18 to TRBJ1-2, with TRBD1 as a possible D gene (6 bases). The V end was cut by 3 bases, the J end by 3 bases, with 11 bases between. The CDR3 is 14 residues long. Germline CDR1 and CDR2: KGHSH and LQKENI. The CDR3 region has the DNA TGTGCCAGCTCACCGGCAGGGGAACACTATGGCTACACCTTC. Its translation is CASSPAGEHYGYTF.

The CDR3 region has the DNA TGTGCCAGCTCACCAACTGGACAGGGGGCAAGGACCGGGGAGCTGTTTTTT. Translating it yields CASSPTGQGARTGELFF. V and J are TRBV18 and TRBJ2-2; 11 positions match TRBD1. The V and J ends lost 2 bases and 5 bases, in that order; junction bases with no gene match: 7. This CDR3 region has 17 residues. Germline assignment: CDR1 KGHSH and CDR2 LQKENI.

V is TRBV28 and J is TRBJ1-4, with unresolved D. The CDR3 length is 13 residues. V was clipped by 7 bases and J by 5 bases, with 11 bases between them. In germline, CDR1 is MDHEN, CDR2 SYDVKM. CDR3: CASKTRSNEKLFF. The DNA for the CDR3 is TGTGCCAGCAAAACCCGAAGCAATGAAAAACTGTTTTTT.

The rearrangement joins TRBV18 to TRBJ1-1; 7 bases agree with TRBD1. CDR1 and CDR2 (germline): KGHSH, LQKENI. The trim removed 1 base at V and 4 bases at J, leaving 6 bases unmatched. CDR3 length: 15 amino acids. CDR3 in amino acids: CASSPQRAGGTEAFF. Here the CDR3 DNA reads TGTGCCAGCTCACCACAGAGAGCAGGGGGCACTGAAGCTTTCTTT.

The table lists this clone with a count of one. The genes are TRBV9 and TRBJ2-3; 10 nucleotides agree with TRBD2. V lost 0 bases to trimming and J lost 5 bases; unmatched junction nucleotides: 6. There are 16 residues in the CDR3. Germline V gene lookup returns CDR1 SGDLS and CDR2 YYNGEE. The CDR3 spells CASSVGPSGGLDTQYF. The CDR3 DNA follows: TGTGCCAGCAGCGTAGGACCTAGCGGGGGATTAGATACGCAGTATTTT.

The chain links TRBV5-4 to TRBJ2-2; D tentatively fits TRBD1 or TRBD2 (6 bases each). The CDR3 has 17 residues. Per germline, CDR1 SGHNT and CDR2 YYREEE (reference sequence). Between the trimmed V and J ends, which lost 7 bases and 4 bases, there was a span of 23 bases. CDR3 sequence reads: CASSEGGRDRVTGELFF. Written as DNA, the CDR3 is TGTGCCAGCTCTGAGGGGGGCAGGGATCGGGTCACCGGGGAGCTGTTTTTT. Using reference TRBV5-4 and TRBJ2-2 for the parts outside the CDR3, the full variable domain is ETGVTQSPTHLIKTRGQQVTLRCSSQSGHNTVSWYQQALGQGPQFIFQYYREEENGRGNFPPRFSGLQFPNYSSELNVNALELDDSALYLCASSEGGRDRVTGELFFGEGSRLTVL.

A word on this clone: The sample contains more than one DNA sequence encoding this CDR3. CDR3 sequence: CASSVTDMNTEAFF. The CDR3 DNA reads as TGTGCCAGCAGTGTGACAGATATGAACACTGAAGCTTTCTTT. This chain links TRBV6-1 with TRBJ1-1; D might be TRBD1 (5 bases). Trimming removed 4 bases at V and 0 bases at J, with 9 bases between. The CDR3 runs 14 residues. Germline V CDR1 and CDR2: MNHNS, SASEGT.

This sequence joins TRBV7-2 and TRBJ2-1; TRBD1 matches at 8 bases. V lost 0 bases, J lost 12 bases, and 4 bases stayed unmatched. The CDR3 runs 13 residues. Looked up from germline, CDR1 is SGHTA and CDR2 is FQGNSA. CDR3 DNA sequence: TGTGCCAGCAGCTTAGCCGCTCAGGGGGCGCAGTTCTTC. Translating it yields CASSLAAQGAQFF.